The 19 T cell receptor beta chains below were found in one sample sequenced in a study of regulatory and conventional T cells in RAG deficiency. Only in-frame clones appear in the TCRdb table, and some are missing; sequencing was by immunoSEQ multiplex PCR. The data hold around 20,000 clones, with roughly 96% observed a single time. Blood CD4+ CD25-low CD127-high conventional T cells supplied the genomic DNA template. These data also formed part of another study, on regulatory T cells. That work contributes: Primers: 52 TRBV forward and 13 TRBJ reverse.

Input material: CD25- CD4+ T cells sorted from blood. The receptors stem from a human donor in good health.

The gene calls are TRBV28 and TRBJ1-3; D is perhaps TRBD1 (5 bases). This CDR3 is 16 amino acids long. Trimming took off 5 bases at V and 0 bases at J, with 14 bases between the two ends. Germline-derived CDR1 and CDR2 are MDHEN and SYDVKM. CDR3 region: CASSPPPGPSGNTIYF. The CDR3 bases are TGTGCCAGCAGTCCGCCCCCAGGGCCCTCTGGAAACACCATATATTTT.

This chain joins TRBV2 and TRBJ2-3; TRBD2 is a possible D gene (5 bases). Trimming removed 2 bases at V and 3 bases at J, with 15 bases between. Germline V lookup: CDR1 SNHLY, CDR2 FYNNEI. The CDR3 is 16 amino acids. CDR3 region: CASSESMKLGTDTQYF. Written as DNA, the CDR3 is TGTGCCAGCAGTGAAAGTATGAAACTAGGGACAGATACGCAGTATTTT.

V gene TRBV18 combines with J gene TRBJ2-3; TRBD1 matches at 8 bases. The J segment lost 1 base and the V segment lost 4 bases, leaving 1 base of the junction unmatched. CDR1 is KGHSH, CDR2 LQKENI, per germline. This CDR3 contains 14 residues. The CDR3: CASSQGQGTDTQYF. The CDR3 DNA is TGTGCCAGCTCACAGGGACAGGGCACAGATACGCAGTATTTT.

The chain links TRBV9 to TRBJ1-6; D might be TRBD1 (5 bases). Germline V gene sequence: CDR1 SGDLS, CDR2 YYNGEE. V was cut by 2 bases and J by 5 bases, with 8 bases left in between. The CDR3 consists of 14 residues. CDR3 sequence: CASSVGGDNSPLHF. CDR3 bases: TGTGCCAGCAGCGTCGGGGGGGATAATTCACCCCTCCACTTT.

V and J are TRBV6-1 and TRBJ2-1; D uncertain. CDR3 size: 15 residues. Between the trimmed V and J ends, which lost 7 bases and 1 base, there was a span of 14 bases. In germline, CDR1 is MNHNS, CDR2 SASEGT. For the CDR3, the DNA is TGTGCCAGCACCTTGGAGCTCGGGTCCTACAATGAGCAGTTCTTC. Translated: CASTLELGSYNEQFF.

The CDR3 sequence is CASSINMNTEAFF. CDR3 DNA sequence: TGTGCCAGTAGTATAAACATGAACACTGAAGCTTTCTTT. This sequence joins TRBV19 and TRBJ1-1, with D hard to call. Trimming pared 2 bases from V and 0 bases from J, leaving 4 bases between. Germline CDR1 and CDR2: LNHDA and SQIVND (reference sequence). The CDR3 length is 13 residues.

The genes are TRBV14 and TRBJ1-6, with D unclear. Trimming pared 2 bases from V and 5 bases from J, leaving 7 bases between. Germline V gene lookup returns CDR1 SGHDN and CDR2 FVKESK. The CDR3 spans 14 residues. DNA for the CDR3: TGTGCCAGCAGCCAATTTGGAGATAATTCACCCCTCCACTTT. It yields the protein CASSQFGDNSPLHF.

This clone was counted once. The J gene is TRBJ2-1, the V gene TRBV6-5; 10 bases align to TRBD2. Germline V gene sequence: CDR1 MNHEY, CDR2 SVGAGI. The CDR3 has 15 residues. The V gene end was trimmed by 5 bases and the J gene end by 8 bases; junction bases not matched to a gene: 9. CDR3 DNA: TGTGCCAGCAGTCCCCAGCGGGGGGGCAACTATGAGCAGTTCTTC. Protein sequence: CASSPQRGGNYEQFF.

The chain combines TRBV30 with TRBJ2-7; 7 bases line up with TRBD2. Germline V gene lookup returns CDR1 GTSNPN and CDR2 SVGIG (reference sequence). The J segment lost 0 bases and the V segment lost 6 bases, leaving 8 bases of the junction unmatched. The CDR3 extends over 14 amino acids. The CDR3 region is CACYMSGVSYEQYF. CDR3 DNA sequence: TGTGCCTGCTACATGAGCGGGGTCTCCTACGAGCAGTACTTC.

The chain is built from TRBV7-2 and TRBJ1-2; D uncertain. V was trimmed by 3 bases and J by 2 bases, leaving 10 bases between them. This CDR3 has 14 residues. Per the germline V gene, CDR1 is SGHTA and CDR2 is FQGNSA. In DNA, the CDR3 is TGTGCCAGCAGCTTTGGTCCAGCGAACTATGGCTACACCTTC. This gives the protein CASSFGPANYGYTF.

This clone was observed a few times. V is TRBV2 and J is TRBJ1-5; 9 bases line up with TRBD1. Germline CDR1 SNHLY, CDR2 FYNNEI. The V gene end was trimmed by 4 bases and the J gene end by 0 bases; junction bases not matched to a gene: 4. The CDR3 is 16 residues long. The DNA of the CDR3 is TGTGCCAGCAGTGGTCGACAGGGGGATAGCAATCAGCCCCAGCATTTT. Encoded protein: CASSGRQGDSNQPQHF.

This clone came up once. This chain connects TRBV4-3 to TRBJ2-3; 10 positions agree with TRBD2. From germline, CDR1 is LGHNA and CDR2 YSLEER. J gave up 3 bases and V 1 base, and 7 bases lay outside the gene matches. The length of the CDR3 is 17 residues. CDR3 bases: TGCGCCAGCAGCCAAGCGCCTAGCGGGGGTCTGACAGATACGCAGTATTTT. Translating gives CASSQAPSGGLTDTQYF.

The gene calls are TRBV28 and TRBJ1-5; TRBD1 aligns across 10 bases. Germline lookup yields CDR1 MDHEN and CDR2 SYDVKM. The CDR3 length is 15 residues. Germline trimming cut 8 bases from V and 5 bases from J; bases unmatched to any gene: 9. CDR3 sequence reads: CASGAWTGGDQPQHF. Here the CDR3 DNA reads TGTGCCAGCGGTGCTTGGACAGGGGGAGATCAGCCCCAGCATTTT.

The rearrangement joins TRBV6-5 to TRBJ1-1; 9 positions match TRBD1. There are 14 residues in the CDR3. The V segment lost 2 bases and the J segment 5 bases; nucleotides outside the gene matches: 3. The germline V gene encodes CDR1 MNHEY and CDR2 SVGAGI. The CDR3 protein is CASSYLTGGTEAFF. The CDR3 DNA sequence: TGTGCCAGCAGTTACCTGACAGGGGGGACTGAAGCTTTCTTT.

The chain combines TRBV6-6 with TRBJ2-1; 11 positions match TRBD2. V shed 2 bases, J shed 6 bases, and the junction held 6 bases outside the gene matches. This CDR3 region has 16 residues. CDR1 is MNHNY and CDR2 is SVGAGI in the germline V gene (reference sequence). This CDR3 reads CASSYPASGGRNEQFF. The CDR3, as DNA: TGTGCCAGCAGTTACCCGGCTAGCGGGGGGCGCAATGAGCAGTTCTTC.

V is TRBV29-1 and J is TRBJ2-1; 11 bases line up with TRBD1. Germline CDR1 reads SQVTM; CDR2 reads ANQGSEA. The CDR3 consists of 15 residues. The ends lost 3 bases at V and 9 bases at J; junction bases unmatched: 10. This chain's CDR3 is CSVELGDRGFSEQFF. The CDR3 coding sequence is TGCAGCGTTGAGTTAGGGGACAGGGGGTTCAGTGAGCAGTTCTTC.

This rearrangement joins TRBV10-1 to TRBJ2-2, with TRBD2 identical over 7 bases. V gave up 8 bases and J gave up 4 bases; unmatched junction bases: 4. This CDR3 region has 13 residues. The V gene's germline CDR1 is WNHNN and CDR2 SYGVQD (reference sequence). CDR3 protein: CASGRVGTGELFF. The CDR3 coding sequence is TGCGCCAGCGGGAGGGTAGGCACCGGGGAGCTGTTTTTT.

Details on this clone: An end of the junction does not agree with germline; a read error may underlie this. This chain links TRBV6-5 with TRBJ1-5, with D uncertain. The CDR3 is made up of 9 amino acids. Germline V gene lookup returns CDR1 MNHEY and CDR2 SVGAGI. The CDR3 is CASSYEVFF. The CDR3 DNA sequence: TGTGCCAGCAGTTACGAGGTGTTCTTT.

The genes are TRBV5-6 and TRBJ1-5, with 9 bases identical to TRBD1. This CDR3 has 14 amino acids. Germline CDR1 SGHDT, CDR2 YYEEEE. After removal of 2 bases from V and 6 bases from J, the junction contained 3 bases not matched to a gene. This CDR3 is CASSFGTGLQPQHF. In DNA form, the CDR3 reads TGTGCCAGCAGCTTCGGGACAGGGCTTCAGCCCCAGCATTTT.